A single sample gave rise to the 8 T cell receptor beta chains below, sequenced in a study of blood T cell repertoires in COVID-19. Here immunoSEQ multiplex PCR was the method, and the copy in TCRdb shows in-frame clones only, minus some. The repertoire holds fewer than 200,000 clones, 80% to 95% seen once, with roughly 4.8% in the top ten. The sequencing input was peripheral blood. The source of these receptors is a man aged 25 to 40 with COVID-19, enrolled during active disease.

This chain uses TRBV29-1 with TRBJ2-5; 8 bases align to TRBD1. CDR1 and CDR2 (germline): SQVTM, ANQGSEA. The length of the CDR3 is 12 residues. J was trimmed by 5 bases and V by 6 bases; bases with no gene match: 5. The chain's CDR3 is CSVDRGAETQYF. The CDR3 DNA follows: TGCAGCGTAGACAGGGGTGCGGAGACCCAGTACTTC.

This clone was counted between two and nine times. The V call is TRBV7-2, the J call TRBJ1-2; possibly TRBD1 for D (5 bases). Germline CDR1 SGHTA, CDR2 FQGNSA. CDR3 size: 15 residues. V was pared by 5 bases and J by 1 base, with 14 bases between. The DNA for the CDR3 is TGTGCCAGCAGCCTATACCCGGGGGGTAACTATGGCTACACCTTC. Encoded protein: CASSLYPGGNYGYTF.

The chain employs TRBV6-2 or TRBV6-3 and TRBJ2-7, with 8 bases lining up with TRBD1. Germline V gene sequence: CDR1 MNHEY, CDR2 SVGEGT. This CDR3 spans 14 amino acids. J was trimmed by 2 bases and V by 2 bases; bases with no gene match: 2. Written as DNA, the CDR3 is TGTGCCAGCAGTTACAGACAGGGGCCCTACGAGCAGTACTTC. Translated: CASSYRQGPYEQYF.

The chain has TRBV18 and TRBJ2-3, with TRBD1 matching 8 bases. The junction had 7 bases not matched to a gene; V was cut back by 6 bases and J by 2 bases. Germline V gives CDR1 KGHSH, CDR2 LQKENI. The CDR3 loop spans 15 amino acids. CDR3 sequence: CASSPGQVLTDTQYF. The CDR3 nucleotides read TGTGCCAGCTCGCCGGGACAGGTCCTCACAGATACGCAGTATTTT.

The genes are TRBV6-2 or TRBV6-3 and TRBJ1-4; D gene ambiguous. Germline assignment: CDR1 MNHEY and CDR2 SVGEGT. Trimming cost V 5 bases and J 0 bases, with 13 bases left between them. The CDR3 length is 16 residues. CDR3 loop: CASSPDLSPTNEKLFF. The CDR3, as DNA: TGTGCCAGCAGTCCCGACTTATCGCCAACTAATGAAAAACTGTTTTTT.

This clone was recorded only once. The rearrangement links TRBV27 to TRBJ2-2, with 9 positions matching TRBD1. Germline V CDR1 and CDR2: MNHEY, SMNVEV (reference sequence). J lost 0 bases, V lost 7 bases, and 12 bases had no gene match. CDR3 length: 18 amino acids. In DNA form, the CDR3 reads TGTGCCAGCACACCGGGACAGGGTAAAACTCCGAACACCGGGGAGCTGTTTTTT. It codes for CASTPGQGKTPNTGELFF.

The chain has TRBV6-2 or TRBV6-3 and TRBJ1-2, with unresolved D. The CDR3 contains 14 residues. Germline values: CDR1 MNHEY, CDR2 SVGEGT. Between the trimmed V and J ends, which lost 0 bases and 4 bases, there was a span of 9 bases. CDR3: CASSYSLEVYGYTF. The CDR3 nucleotides are TGTGCCAGCAGTTACTCTTTAGAAGTCTATGGCTACACCTTC.

The gene calls are TRBV2 and TRBJ2-2; the match to TRBD1 covers 10 bases. V was pared by 6 bases and J by 4 bases, with 8 bases of the junction left unmatched. Germline V CDR1 and CDR2: SNHLY, FYNNEI. This CDR3 is 16 amino acids long. The CDR3 spells CASRRQGARGTGELFF. Written as DNA, the CDR3 is TGTGCCAGCAGGAGACAGGGGGCTCGTGGCACCGGGGAGCTGTTTTTT. Variable domain in full (rest from reference TRBV2 and TRBJ2-2): EPEVTQTPSHQVTQMGQEVILRCVPISNHLYFYWYRQILGQKVEFLVSFYNNEISEKSEIFDDQFSVERPDGSNFTLKIRSTKLEDSAMYFCASRRQGARGTGELFFGEGSRLTVL.